The next 18 T cell receptor beta chains were all read from a single sample in a study of shared clonotypes between healthy human individuals. Positive CCR7 selection of CD45RO-negative cells yielded the naive CD8 cells, and terminally differentiated effector memory CD45RA+ cells were excluded. This table comes from immunoSEQ multiplex PCR, and its TCRdb copy is limited to in-frame clones, with some not included. The profile shows some 2.1 million clones, over 85% of them singletons. The sequenced sample consisted of naive CD8+ T cells sorted from blood. The origin of the receptors is a man aged 18 to 30 in good health.

Remarks on this clone: One end of the junction is discordant with germline, which a read error may explain. DNA of the CDR3: TGCGCCAGCAGTGAAAATCCGGGTAGCTCCTACGAGCAGTACTTC. Translated, it gives CASSENPGSSYEQYF. The rearrangement joins TRBV2 to TRBJ2-5; D is undetermined. The tail of the sequence fits TRBJ2-7 better, so the J call may be wrong. CDR1 is SNHLY and CDR2 is FYNNEI in the germline V gene. The CDR3 is 15 amino acids.

The chain recombines TRBV27 with TRBJ2-7; D uncertain. V lost 3 bases, J lost 2 bases, and 17 bases lay in between. There are 16 residues in the CDR3. CDR1 and CDR2 (germline): MNHEY, SMNVEV (reference sequence). The CDR3 loop reads CASSFGLGSGTYEQYF. DNA of the CDR3: TGTGCCAGCAGTTTCGGGTTGGGCAGTGGTACCTACGAGCAGTACTTC.

The sample holds one count of this clone. This sequence joins TRBV7-9 and TRBJ2-5, with 10 bases that match TRBD2. From germline, CDR1 is SEHNR and CDR2 FQNEAQ (reference sequence). This CDR3 contains 15 residues. Trimming cost V 5 bases and J 2 bases; bases outside gene matches: 5. Here the CDR3 DNA reads TGTGCCAGCAGCCCGGGAGCGGGAGGGCAAGAGACCCAGTACTTC. Translation gives CASSPGAGGQETQYF.

The rearrangement joins TRBV27 to TRBJ2-2; no clear D gene. This CDR3 region has 12 residues. Germline V gene sequence: CDR1 MNHEY, CDR2 SMNVEV (reference sequence). V was clipped by 2 bases and J by 7 bases, with 5 bases between them. For the CDR3, the DNA is TGTGCCAGCAGTTTAGGTAACGGGGAGCTGTTTTTT. Its protein product is CASSLGNGELFF.

The chain uses TRBV28 and TRBJ1-2; 8 bases match TRBD1. V lost 7 bases, J lost 5 bases, and 12 bases stayed unmatched. This CDR3 region has 15 residues. Germline CDR1 and CDR2: MDHEN and SYDVKM. The CDR3 sequence is CASTPVGTGEYGYTF. The CDR3 bases are TGTGCCAGCACCCCCGTGGGGACAGGAGAGTATGGCTACACCTTC.

The rearrangement joins TRBV15 to TRBJ2-3; D ambiguous. Germline V gene lookup returns CDR1 LNHNV and CDR2 YYDKDF (reference sequence). V lost 6 bases and J 4 bases, leaving 20 bases between the germline ends. This CDR3 is built from 16 residues. Here the CDR3 DNA reads TGTGCCACCAGTTCCTTAGTTGATTATTCCTCAGATACGCAGTATTTT. Its protein product is CATSSLVDYSSDTQYF.

CDR3 loop: CASSIRSPGPLEQYF. For the CDR3, the DNA is TGTGCCAGTAGTATAAGGTCTCCCGGCCCCCTCGAGCAGTACTTC. The gene calls are TRBV19 and TRBJ2-7; D gene ambiguous. V was cut by 2 bases and J by 6 bases, with 17 bases left in between. Germline V gene data show CDR1 as LNHDA and CDR2 as SQIVND (reference sequence). The length of the CDR3 is 15 residues.

The chain is built from TRBV25-1 and TRBJ1-2; TRBD1 agrees at 8 bases. Germline assignment: CDR1 MGHDK and CDR2 SYGVNS. This CDR3 has 15 amino acids. V lost 7 bases to trimming and J lost 4 bases; unmatched junction nucleotides: 11. The CDR3 loop is CASTPGQGLGYGYTF. Written as DNA, the CDR3 is TGTGCCAGCACCCCCGGACAGGGACTAGGCTATGGCTACACCTTC.

This clone was detected once. The chain combines TRBV5-4 with TRBJ2-1; D unclear. CDR3 length: 16 amino acids. Between the trimmed V and J ends, which lost 0 bases and 0 bases, there was a span of 10 bases. Germline V gene lookup returns CDR1 SGHNT and CDR2 YYREEE (reference sequence). The CDR3 is CASSLGGVSSYNEQFF. The DNA of the CDR3 is TGTGCCAGCAGCTTGGGCGGCGTTAGCTCCTACAATGAGCAGTTCTTC.

The chain carries TRBV6-5 and TRBJ2-2; D is perhaps TRBD1 (6 bases). Germline CDR1 is MNHEY and CDR2 is SVGAGI. V was clipped by 4 bases and J by 4 bases, with 16 bases between them. The CDR3 loop spans 16 amino acids. Here the CDR3 reads CASSSIGGSFTGELFF. As DNA, the CDR3 is TGTGCCAGCAGTTCAATAGGGGGTAGTTTCACCGGGGAGCTGTTTTTT.

This chain connects TRBV19 to TRBJ2-3, with D uncertain. This CDR3 contains 11 residues. The germline gives CDR1 LNHDA, CDR2 SQIVND (reference sequence). The ends were cut back, 6 bases at V and 2 bases at J, with 3 bases in the middle. The CDR3 region has the DNA TGTGCCAGTAGGTTCACAGATACGCAGTATTTT. Translating gives CASRFTDTQYF.

The chain is built from TRBV5-1 and TRBJ2-1, with 13 bases lining up with TRBD2. The CDR3 is 17 amino acids. Germline V gives CDR1 SGHRS, CDR2 YFSETQ. V was clipped by 4 bases and J by 0 bases; unmatched bases: 4. Here the CDR3 reads CASSPGLAGASYNEQFF. DNA for the CDR3: TGCGCCAGCAGCCCCGGACTAGCGGGGGCCTCCTACAATGAGCAGTTCTTC.

Comments on this clone: Additional DNA sequences in this sample encode the identical CDR3. The gene calls are TRBV9 and TRBJ2-3, with TRBD2 matching 7 bases. This CDR3 comprises 15 residues. V gave up 0 bases and J gave up 4 bases; unmatched junction bases: 5. The germline gives CDR1 SGDLS, CDR2 YYNGEE. CDR3 nucleotides: TGTGCCAGCAGCGTAGCGGGAGGAGAGGCAGATACGCAGTATTTT. It encodes CASSVAGGEADTQYF.

This clone was seen just once. The chain is built from TRBV29-1 and TRBJ1-1; no reliable D call. Germline V gene data show CDR1 as SQVTM and CDR2 as ANQGSEA. V lost 0 bases to trimming and J lost 6 bases, with 14 bases between them. The CDR3 has 14 residues. The CDR3 DNA follows: TGCAGCGTTGAAGAGCAGGAATGGGGAGCTGAAGCTTTCTTT. It is translated as CSVEEQEWGAEAFF.

The chain carries TRBV5-4 and TRBJ2-7; D tentatively reads TRBD1 or TRBD2 (6 bases each). The CDR3 extends over 14 amino acids. Germline V gene lookup returns CDR1 SGHNT and CDR2 YYREEE (reference sequence). Trimming pared 0 bases from V and 2 bases from J, leaving 9 bases between. The CDR3 sequence: CASSLDREAYEQYF. Here the CDR3 DNA reads TGTGCCAGCAGCTTGGACAGGGAGGCCTACGAGCAGTACTTC.

The chain combines TRBV7-8 with TRBJ2-5; TRBD2 might be the D (5 bases). With 2 bases removed from V and 2 bases from J, the gap between germline ends came to 15 bases. The germline gives CDR1 SGHVS, CDR2 FQNEAQ. This CDR3 has 16 amino acids. As DNA, the CDR3 is TGTGCCAGCAGCTTACCCAACCGGGATCCTCAAGAGACCCAGTACTTC. Residues: CASSLPNRDPQETQYF.

The gene calls are TRBV19 and TRBJ1-5; D is undetermined. Trimming took off 3 bases at V and 0 bases at J, with 9 bases between the two ends. The CDR3 extends over 15 amino acids. CDR1 is LNHDA and CDR2 is SQIVND in the germline V gene (reference sequence). This CDR3 is CASSIFSHSNQPQHF. For the CDR3, the DNA is TGTGCCAGTAGTATTTTCAGTCATAGCAATCAGCCCCAGCATTTT.

V gene TRBV19 combines with J gene TRBJ1-5; 8 bases match TRBD1. Per the germline V gene, CDR1 is LNHDA and CDR2 is SQIVND (reference sequence). V shed 11 bases and J 4 bases; nucleotides not matched to a gene: 10. The CDR3 is 14 amino acids. The CDR3 protein is CAAAVRDRNQPQHF. The CDR3 coding sequence is TGTGCCGCAGCAGTCCGGGACAGGAATCAGCCCCAGCATTTT.